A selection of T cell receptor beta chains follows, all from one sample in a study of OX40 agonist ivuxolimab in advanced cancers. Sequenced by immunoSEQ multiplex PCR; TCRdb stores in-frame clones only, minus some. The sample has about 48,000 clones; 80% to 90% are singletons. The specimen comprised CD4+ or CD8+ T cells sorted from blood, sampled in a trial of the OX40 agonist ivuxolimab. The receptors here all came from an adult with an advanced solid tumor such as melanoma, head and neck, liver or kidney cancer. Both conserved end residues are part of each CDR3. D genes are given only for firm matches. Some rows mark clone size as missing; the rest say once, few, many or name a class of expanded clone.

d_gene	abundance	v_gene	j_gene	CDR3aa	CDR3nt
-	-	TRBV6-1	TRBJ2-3	CASSEGPGDHSTDTQYF	TGTGCCAGCAGTGAAGGCCCAGGGGATCATTCCACAGATACGCAGTATTTT
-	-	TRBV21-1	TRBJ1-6	CASNGPGQVHLQDNNSPLHF	TGTGCCAGCAACGGCCCCGGACAGGTCCACTTACAGGACAATAATTCACCCCTCCACTTT
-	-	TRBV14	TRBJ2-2	CASSQRVSGTGELFF	TGTGCCAGCAGCCAACGGGTGTCCGGCACCGGGGAGCTGTTTTTT
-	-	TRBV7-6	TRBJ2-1	CASSPRARKEYNEQFF	TGTGCCAGCAGCCCCAGAGCCCGAAAAGAATACAATGAGCAGTTCTTC
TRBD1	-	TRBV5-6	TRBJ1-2	CASSLLDRVNYGYTF	TGTGCCAGCAGCTTGCTGGACAGGGTTAACTATGGCTACACCTTC
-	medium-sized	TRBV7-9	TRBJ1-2	CASSSSGTILSGYTF	TGTGCCAGCAGCTCTAGTGGGACGATCCTCTCTGGCTACACCTTC
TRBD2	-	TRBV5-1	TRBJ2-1	CASTRLAGGSSYNEQFF	TGCGCCAGCACCCGACTAGCGGGGGGGAGCTCCTACAATGAGCAGTTCTTC
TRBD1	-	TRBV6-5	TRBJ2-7	CASSSGQGTYEQYF	TGTGCCAGCAGTTCAGGACAGGGAACCTACGAGCAGTACTTC
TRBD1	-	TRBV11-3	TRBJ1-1	CASSSRQGLNTEAFF	TGTGCCAGCAGCTCTAGACAGGGATTGAACACTGAAGCTTTCTTT
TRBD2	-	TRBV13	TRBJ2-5	CASSLRGLGPYQETQYF	TGTGCCAGCAGCTTACGCGGACTAGGGCCGTACCAAGAGACCCAGTACTTC